One sample yielded the 20 T cell receptor beta chains listed below, sequenced in a study of cytomegalovirus exposure and HLA in healthy donors. The PCR had 60 Vbeta and 13 Jbeta primers. Repertoires were generated with immunoSEQ multiplex PCR, while TCRdb's copy carries only in-frame clones and drops some. Of 75,000 to 100,000 clones in the sample, around 77% were seen once. Sequencing used PBMCs. Receptors were obtained from a man between 40 and 49 years old in good health and CMV-seronegative.

The genes are TRBV2 and TRBJ2-6, with a tentative D call TRBD1 (5 bases). Per germline, CDR1 SNHLY and CDR2 FYNNEI. The CDR3 loop spans 15 amino acids. V was cut by 6 bases and J by 2 bases, with 11 bases left in between. The CDR3 bases are TGTGCCAGCAGAAGGGGTGGGGCTGGGGCCAACGTCCTGACTTTC. Encoded protein: CASRRGGAGANVLTF.

Regarding this clone: The same CDR3 is also encoded by other DNA sequences in this sample. The chain recombines TRBV5-1 with TRBJ1-2; D ambiguous. V was clipped by 2 bases and J by 4 bases, with 9 bases between them. Per the germline V gene, CDR1 is SGHRS and CDR2 is YFSETQ. The CDR3 extends over 13 amino acids. This CDR3 is CASSLAGGYGYTF. The CDR3 DNA sequence: TGCGCCAGCAGCTTAGCGGGTGGCTATGGCTACACCTTC.

The genes are TRBV6-6 and TRBJ1-6, with 8 bases that match TRBD1. The ends lost 6 bases at V and 7 bases at J; junction bases unmatched: 2. From germline, CDR1 is MNHNY and CDR2 SVGAGI (reference sequence). The CDR3 length is 13 residues. This chain's CDR3 is CASRDRDNSPLHF. Written as DNA, the CDR3 is TGTGCCAGCAGGGACAGGGACAATTCACCCCTCCACTTT.

The chain joins TRBV6-6 to TRBJ1-1; 9 bases fit TRBD1. Trimming at V came to 5 bases and at J to 5 bases, leaving 6 bases not matched to a gene. The germline gives CDR1 MNHNY, CDR2 SVGAGI (reference sequence). The CDR3 loop spans 14 amino acids. Here the CDR3 DNA reads TGTGCCAGCAGTACACAGGGGGCCGAGACTGAAGCTTTCTTT. Translation gives CASSTQGAETEAFF.

The gene calls are TRBV4-1 and TRBJ2-2; 14 bases are shared with TRBD2. Trimming cost V 1 base and J 7 bases; bases outside gene matches: 5. Germline CDR1 MGHRA, CDR2 YSYEKL. CDR3 length: 17 amino acids. CDR3 sequence: CASSQGGTSGRVGELFF. The CDR3 DNA is TGCGCCAGCAGCCAAGGGGGGACTAGCGGGAGAGTCGGGGAGCTGTTTTTT.

This rearrangement joins TRBV5-4 to TRBJ2-2, with D unresolved. V lost 4 bases to trimming and J lost 1 base, with 8 bases between them. CDR3 length: 14 amino acids. Germline V gives CDR1 SGHNT, CDR2 YYREEE (reference sequence). CDR3 nucleotides: TGTGCCAGCAGCCCGCTGAGGAACACCGGGGAGCTGTTTTTT. It translates to CASSPLRNTGELFF.

The chain carries TRBV27 and TRBJ1-1; maybe TRBD1 (6 bases). The V gene lost 4 bases and the J gene lost 5 bases, with 14 bases spanning the gap. The CDR3 contains 14 residues. Germline values: CDR1 MNHEY, CDR2 SMNVEV (reference sequence). The CDR3 nucleotides are TGTGCCAGCAGTTCCCTACAGGGAAGGACTGAAGCTTTCTTT. Protein sequence: CASSSLQGRTEAFF.

The rearrangement joins TRBV7-8 to TRBJ2-1; D may be TRBD2 (5 bases). Germline loops: CDR1 SGHVS, CDR2 FQNEAQ. Trimming left V 1 base short and J 2 bases short, with 9 bases between. The CDR3 covers 15 residues. The CDR3 nucleotides are TGTGCCAGCAGCTTAGGGACTGCCCCCTACAATGAGCAGTTCTTC. Translating it yields CASSLGTAPYNEQFF.

J is TRBJ2-2 and V is TRBV5-1; 9 nucleotides line up with TRBD2. This CDR3 spans 15 amino acids. CDR1 is SGHRS and CDR2 is YFSETQ in the germline V gene. J lost 3 bases, V lost 5 bases, and 5 bases had no gene match. The CDR3 sequence: CASSIAGDDTGELFF. As DNA, the CDR3 is TGCGCCAGCAGTATAGCGGGAGACGACACCGGGGAGCTGTTTTTT.

The chain recombines TRBV7-9 with TRBJ2-7, with 8 bases fitting TRBD2. With 5 bases clipped from V and 2 bases from J, the junction kept 17 bases outside the gene matches. Germline V gene lookup returns CDR1 SEHNR and CDR2 FQNEAQ (reference sequence). The CDR3 has 18 residues. CDR3: CASSPRRVAGPVTYEQYF. CDR3 in DNA: TGTGCCAGCAGCCCGAGGCGAGTAGCGGGACCCGTCACCTACGAGCAGTACTTC.

The V and J genes are TRBV30 and TRBJ1-2; 9 bases are shared with TRBD1. CDR1 is GTSNPN and CDR2 is SVGIG in the germline V gene (reference sequence). CDR3 length: 16 amino acids. The J segment lost 4 bases and the V segment lost 5 bases, leaving 14 bases of the junction unmatched. CDR3 bases: TGTGCCTGGCAAGTACCCGGGACAGGGAGGGCCTATGGCTACACCTTC. Its translation is CAWQVPGTGRAYGYTF.

This chain uses TRBV18 with TRBJ1-2; no firm D call. Germline CDR1 and CDR2: KGHSH and LQKENI. The CDR3 contains 14 residues. With 0 bases removed from V and 2 bases from J, the gap between germline ends came to 7 bases. The CDR3 here is CASSPPGSNYGYTF. The CDR3 DNA reads TGTGCCAGCTCACCACCCGGTTCGAACTATGGCTACACCTTC.

The V gene is TRBV9, the J gene TRBJ1-5; TRBD1 matches at 11 bases. CDR3 length: 17 residues. Trimming took 10 bases from V and 1 from J; bases not matched to a gene: 13. Germline CDR1 is SGDLS and CDR2 is YYNGEE. As DNA, the CDR3 is TGTGCCCGACCCTGGGACAGGGGGAAAGACAGCAATCAGCCCCAGCATTTT. It is translated as CARPWDRGKDSNQPQHF.

This chain links TRBV29-1 with TRBJ1-2; D perhaps matches TRBD1 (5 bases). The V and J ends lost 2 bases and 4 bases respectively, with 11 bases between them. CDR1 and CDR2 from the germline V gene are SQVTM and ANQGSEA. The CDR3 is 13 amino acids. This chain's CDR3 is CSVEWQGVYGYTF. The CDR3 DNA reads as TGCAGCGTTGAATGGCAGGGTGTCTATGGCTACACCTTC.

J is TRBJ2-7 and V is TRBV2; 13 bases are a match to TRBD2. The length of the CDR3 is 19 residues. V shed 3 bases, J shed 6 bases, and the junction held 17 bases outside the gene matches. From germline, CDR1 is SNHLY and CDR2 FYNNEI. In nucleotides, the CDR3 is TGTGCCAGCAGTGAGTCCCGGACTAGCGGGAGATCGGGGCTTGGCGAGCAGTACTTC. This sequence encodes CASSESRTSGRSGLGEQYF.

The V call is TRBV2, the J call TRBJ1-6, with 9 bases that match TRBD1. V was pared by 4 bases and J by 7 bases, with 2 bases of the junction left unmatched. Germline V gene sequence: CDR1 SNHLY, CDR2 FYNNEI. The CDR3 is made up of 14 amino acids. CDR3 DNA sequence: TGTGCCAGCAGTGGGACAGGGGCCAATTCACCCCTCCACTTT. It translates to CASSGTGANSPLHF.

The V call is TRBV2, the J call TRBJ1-5; D is unresolved. The CDR3 sequence is 15 residues long. Trimming took off 7 bases at V and 0 bases at J, with 13 bases between the two ends. CDR1 is SNHLY, CDR2 FYNNEI, per germline. CDR3 sequence reads: CASKTDSYSNQPQHF. CDR3 nucleotides: TGTGCCAGCAAGACGGACTCTTATAGCAATCAGCCCCAGCATTTT.

The chain employs TRBV2 and TRBJ2-3, with TRBD1 matching over 9 bases. Germline CDR1 and CDR2: SNHLY and FYNNEI. V shed 6 bases and J 3 bases; nucleotides not matched to a gene: 4. The CDR3 is 14 residues long. CDR3 residues: CASRSGTGTDTQYF. The CDR3 DNA reads as TGTGCCAGCAGGTCCGGGACAGGGACAGATACGCAGTATTTT.

V usage is TRBV29-1 and J usage is TRBJ1-2, with a tentative D call TRBD1 (5 bases). Trimming took 2 bases from V and 7 from J, leaving 14 bases between them. Germline loops: CDR1 SQVTM, CDR2 ANQGSEA. The CDR3 is 13 amino acids. In nucleotides, the CDR3 is TGCAGCGTTGAAAGGGTCACAGGCTCTGGCTACACCTTC. Translated: CSVERVTGSGYTF.

The rearrangement links TRBV5-6 to TRBJ1-6; 9 bases are shared with TRBD1. V lost 4 bases and J lost 11; bases outside the gene matches: 10. The CDR3 runs to 15 residues. The germline V gene has CDR1 SGHDT and CDR2 YYEEEE. The CDR3 here is CASSPAGTGRTPLHF. CDR3 nucleotide sequence: TGTGCCAGCAGCCCCGCCGGGACAGGGAGAACACCCCTCCACTTT.